Each of the 32 T cell receptor beta chains below was sequenced from the same sample in a study of T cell repertoires in cytomegalovirus infection (dated by TCRdb to about 2019). Sequencing was carried out with an Illumina HiSeq 1500. The raw public data were reprocessed by TCRdb itself: fastp quality trimming at Q25, MiXCR clonotype calling, in-frame beta chains only. Identical CDR3 proteins give one entry, which carries the most common genes and DNA. This sample holds 250,000 to 300,000 distinct CDR3 sequences; about 25% were observed only once. The top ten constitute about 14% of the sample. The sequenced sample was PBMCs. All receptors derive from a human donor in good health (CMV status not recorded). Some clones in this sample may be carry-over from other donors' samples.

The chain joins TRBV20-1 to TRBJ1-2; 7 nucleotides align to TRBD1. The CDR3 is 15 residues long. With 6 bases clipped from V and 1 base from J, the junction kept 11 bases outside the gene matches. Germline V gene lookup returns CDR1 DFQATT and CDR2 SNEGSKA (reference sequence). For the CDR3, the DNA is TGCAGTGCACTACCAGGGGGTTTGGTTAACTATGGCTACACCTTC. Its protein product is CSALPGGLVNYGYTF.

The rearrangement links TRBV28 to TRBJ1-1, with D hard to call. CDR1 and CDR2 (germline): MDHEN, SYDVKM. The CDR3 is made up of 12 amino acids. Trimming took off 6 bases at V and 0 bases at J, with 5 bases between the two ends. The CDR3 region is CASRDLNTEAFF. DNA of the CDR3: TGTGCCAGCAGGGACCTGAACACTGAAGCTTTCTTT.

The gene calls are TRBV2 and TRBJ2-3, with a possible D match to TRBD2 (6 bases). There are 15 residues in the CDR3. Germline V gene lookup returns CDR1 SNHLY and CDR2 FYNNEI. Trimming left V 6 bases short and J 7 bases short, with 20 bases between. CDR3 coding DNA: TGTGCCAGCAGCCCGAGGCGGGGTTATACGAATACGCAGTATTTT. Translated, it gives CASSPRRGYTNTQYF.

At least ten counts were recorded for this clonotype. The chain links TRBV7-2 to TRBJ2-7, with TRBD1 matching 7 bases. CDR3 length: 15 amino acids. J was trimmed by 2 bases and V by 5 bases; bases with no gene match: 9. Germline assignment: CDR1 SGHTA and CDR2 FQGNSA. The CDR3 reads CASSPYRGNAYEQYF. CDR3 nucleotides: TGTGCCAGCAGCCCCTACAGGGGAAACGCCTACGAGCAGTACTTC.

This clonotype was counted many times. The CDR3 DNA follows: TGTGCCAGTAGTGTGGCTAGCGGGAGCTACAATGAGCAGTTCTTC. Amino acids: CASSVASGSYNEQFF. The V gene is TRBV19, the J gene TRBJ2-1; 10 bases agree with TRBD2. V shed 5 bases, J shed 3 bases, and the junction held 4 bases outside the gene matches. Germline V gene sequence: CDR1 LNHDA, CDR2 SQIVND (reference sequence). CDR3 length: 15 residues.

This sequence joins TRBV20-1 and TRBJ2-1; 10 positions match TRBD2. The CDR3 length is 14 residues. V gave up 7 bases and J gave up 5 bases; unmatched junction bases: 8. Germline assignment: CDR1 DFQATT and CDR2 SNEGSKA (reference sequence). The DNA for the CDR3 is TGCAGTGTGGACGCTAGCGGGGGACACAATGAGCAGTTCTTC. Protein product: CSVDASGGHNEQFF.

The V call is TRBV2, the J call TRBJ2-1; D remains ambiguous. V lost 4 bases to trimming and J lost 4 bases, with 8 bases between them. The germline gives CDR1 SNHLY, CDR2 FYNNEI. CDR3 size: 13 residues. CDR3 amino acids: CASSGLRYNEQFF. DNA of the CDR3: TGTGCCAGCAGTGGACTGCGATACAATGAGCAGTTCTTC.

Many counts were recorded for this clonotype. J is TRBJ1-2 and V is TRBV7-2; TRBD1 might be the D (6 bases). The CDR3 consists of 13 residues. The V gene's germline CDR1 is SGHTA and CDR2 FQGNSA. Trimming pared 5 bases from V and 4 bases from J, leaving 11 bases between. The CDR3, as DNA: TGTGCCAGCAGCCCAGGGGCCACCTATGGCTACACCTTC. Encoded protein: CASSPGATYGYTF.

In its sample, this clonotype was seen many times. The rearrangement joins TRBV7-2 to TRBJ1-5; D is undetermined. From germline, CDR1 is SGHTA and CDR2 FQGNSA. Trimming left V 3 bases short and J 0 bases short, with 9 bases between. This CDR3 is built from 15 residues. The CDR3 spells CASSFGPYSNQPQHF. The CDR3 region has the DNA TGTGCCAGCAGCTTTGGCCCCTATAGCAATCAGCCCCAGCATTTT.

V usage is TRBV12-3 or TRBV12-4 and J usage is TRBJ1-1; no definite D call. Trimming cost V 5 bases and J 7 bases, with 20 bases left between them. This CDR3 spans 15 amino acids. CDR3 in amino acids: CASSLYISSGGEAFF. The CDR3 DNA is TGTGCCAGCAGTCTCTACATTTCCTCAGGTGGTGAAGCTTTCTTT.

This sequence joins TRBV27 and TRBJ2-5, with D perhaps TRBD1 (7 bases). There are 15 residues in the CDR3. Germline assignment: CDR1 MNHEY and CDR2 SMNVEV (reference sequence). V was trimmed by 0 bases and J by 3 bases, leaving 11 bases between them. CDR3 protein: CASSLSGRGEETQYF. CDR3 bases: TGTGCCAGCAGTTTATCGGGCAGGGGGGAAGAGACCCAGTACTTC.

V gene TRBV12-5 combines with J gene TRBJ1-5, with D tentatively TRBD1 (5 bases). The CDR3 totals 15 residues. The V and J ends lost 8 bases and 1 base respectively, with 15 bases between them. The germline CDR1 and CDR2 sequences are LGHNT and FRNRAP. The CDR3 DNA is TGTGCTAGTAAACGGGACCCCCGAAGCAATCAGCCCCAGCATTTT. Protein product: CASKRDPRSNQPQHF.

The rearrangement links TRBV12-3 or TRBV12-4 to TRBJ1-1, with D hard to call. Trimming removed 5 bases from V and 4 bases from J, with 14 bases in between. This CDR3 spans 14 amino acids. CDR3 nucleotides: TGTGCCAGCAGTATTGTAGGAAGAGGCACTGAAGCTTTCTTT. It yields the protein CASSIVGRGTEAFF.

The V gene is TRBV6-2 or TRBV6-3, the J gene TRBJ1-2; possibly TRBD1 for D (5 bases). CDR3 length equals 12 residues. The V gene lost 5 bases and the J gene lost 8 bases, with 12 bases spanning the gap. Germline-derived CDR1 and CDR2 are MNHEY and SVGEGT. CDR3 sequence: CASSTGTSGYTF. DNA of the CDR3: TGTGCCAGCAGTACGGGGACCTCAGGCTACACCTTC.

The sample holds a few counts of this clonotype. This sequence joins TRBV2 and TRBJ1-3, with unresolved D. The V and J ends lost 6 bases and 3 bases respectively, with 12 bases between them. The CDR3 covers 14 residues. Germline values: CDR1 SNHLY, CDR2 FYNNEI. The DNA of the CDR3 is TGTGCCAGCAGGAGGGAGCGCGATGGAAACACCATATATTTT. This gives the protein CASRRERDGNTIYF.

This clonotype was found a few times. This rearrangement joins TRBV4-3 to TRBJ1-5, with TRBD1 matching 7 bases. J gave up 6 bases and V 1 base, and 6 bases lay outside the gene matches. The CDR3 extends over 15 amino acids. Germline CDR1 and CDR2: LGHNA and YSLEER. CDR3 bases: TGCGCCAGCAGCCAAGTCTTAGGGGGCGGTCAGCCCCAGCATTTT. It encodes CASSQVLGGGQPQHF.

This clonotype was observed a few times. J is TRBJ2-7 and V is TRBV7-9; D gene ambiguous. Germline CDR1 is SEHNR and CDR2 is FQNEAQ (reference sequence). V shed 1 base and J shed 1 base, with 8 bases lying between them. This CDR3 comprises 14 residues. CDR3 loop: CASSLDGGSYEQYF. As DNA, the CDR3 is TGTGCCAGCAGCTTAGATGGTGGATCCTACGAGCAGTACTTC.

A few counts support this clonotype. The chain links TRBV6-8 to TRBJ2-1; D gene unclear. Germline assignment: CDR1 MNHGY and CDR2 SAAAGT. The CDR3 length is 13 residues. V shed 2 bases and J shed 7 bases, with 9 bases lying between them. This CDR3 reads CASSYGEQNEQFF. CDR3 bases: TGTGCCAGCAGTTACGGTGAACAGAATGAGCAGTTCTTC.

The chain is built from TRBV12-3 or TRBV12-4 and TRBJ2-7; 14 nucleotides agree with TRBD2. V lost 6 bases, J lost 3 bases, and 19 bases stayed unmatched. CDR3 size: 20 residues. The CDR3 region has the DNA TGTGCCAGCAGCCGCTATTTTCGACTAGCGGGAGGGAACATAAACTACGAGCAGTACTTC. It specifies CASSRYFRLAGGNINYEQYF.

This sequence joins TRBV7-2 and TRBJ2-7; D is uncertain. V lost 1 base and J lost 0, with 10 bases in between. The V gene's germline CDR1 is SGHTA and CDR2 FQGNSA. The CDR3 covers 15 residues. Here the CDR3 DNA reads TGTGCCAGCAGCTTAGAGGGTTGGAGCTCCTACGAGCAGTACTTC. Translation: CASSLEGWSSYEQYF.

This clonotype showed up just a few times. The chain recombines TRBV28 with TRBJ1-1; D uncertain. With 7 bases removed from V and 4 bases from J, the gap between germline ends came to 13 bases. Germline V gene lookup returns CDR1 MDHEN and CDR2 SYDVKM. The CDR3 consists of 13 residues. Here the CDR3 reads CASKAQPGTEAFF. CDR3 sequence (DNA): TGTGCCAGCAAAGCGCAGCCAGGCACTGAAGCTTTCTTT.

This sequence joins TRBV4-3 and TRBJ2-5, with D unresolved. There are 13 residues in the CDR3. CDR1 and CDR2 from the germline V gene are LGHNA and YSLEER. The V end lost 3 bases, the J end lost 4 bases, and 9 bases lay between the germline ends. The CDR3 sequence is CASSQVDGETQYF. The CDR3 DNA sequence: TGCGCCAGCAGCCAGGTGGACGGAGAGACCCAGTACTTC.

The chain employs TRBV19 and TRBJ2-5; maybe TRBD1 (5 bases). V lost 5 bases and J lost 2, with 6 bases in between. Germline CDR1 and CDR2: LNHDA and SQIVND (reference sequence). The CDR3 covers 12 residues. The CDR3 here is CASSDSQETQYF. The CDR3 DNA is TGTGCCAGTAGTGACAGTCAAGAGACCCAGTACTTC.

This clonotype occurred a few times. The chain links TRBV7-2 to TRBJ2-2; D possibly corresponds to TRBD1 (6 bases). Germline CDR1 reads SGHTA; CDR2 reads FQGNSA. V dropped 2 bases and J dropped 6 bases, with 13 bases sitting between them. CDR3 length: 15 amino acids. The chain's CDR3 is CASSLSVGGPGELFF. The CDR3, as DNA: TGTGCCAGCAGCTTATCTGTAGGGGGACCCGGGGAGCTGTTTTTT.

There are a few counts of this clonotype. This chain links TRBV4-3 with TRBJ2-3; D is undetermined. The CDR3 covers 14 residues. V was cut by 0 bases and J by 7 bases, with 11 bases left in between. The germline V gene encodes CDR1 LGHNA and CDR2 YSLEER. CDR3 DNA: TGCGCCAGCAGCCAAGATGGCGACCCCTATACGCAGTATTTT. Its translation is CASSQDGDPYTQYF.

This clonotype has ten or more counts. This chain uses TRBV7-2 with TRBJ1-1; no clear D. The CDR3 spans 13 residues. Germline values: CDR1 SGHTA, CDR2 FQGNSA. V was pared by 2 bases and J by 3 bases, with 7 bases between. The CDR3 DNA reads as TGTGCCAGCAGCTTAAGTCGAGACACTGAAGCTTTCTTT. This sequence encodes CASSLSRDTEAFF.

This clonotype has ten or more counts. The rearrangement links TRBV12-3 or TRBV12-4 to TRBJ2-3, with 10 bases fitting TRBD2. The CDR3 runs 16 residues. V shed 5 bases, J shed 3 bases, and the junction held 8 bases outside the gene matches. CDR3 in amino acids: CASSPLAGAATDTQYF. CDR3 bases: TGTGCCAGCAGTCCCCTAGCGGGAGCGGCGACAGATACGCAGTATTTT.

V is TRBV20-1 and J is TRBJ1-6, with a possible D match to TRBD1 (5 bases). The V end was cut by 7 bases, the J end by 2 bases, with 15 bases between. CDR1 is DFQATT, CDR2 SNEGSKA, per germline (reference sequence). The CDR3 contains 15 residues. For the CDR3, the DNA is TGCAGTGTTTGGCGGGGGGAAGCCTATAATTCACCCCTCCACTTT. Its protein product is CSVWRGEAYNSPLHF.

The V gene is TRBV7-9, the J gene TRBJ2-5, with D uncertain. V shed 4 bases and J shed 5 bases, with 11 bases lying between them. This CDR3 comprises 13 residues. Looked up from germline, CDR1 is SEHNR and CDR2 is FQNEAQ (reference sequence). The chain's CDR3 is CASSSAMEETQYF. The CDR3 DNA reads TGTGCCAGCAGCTCAGCTATGGAGGAGACCCAGTACTTC.

This clonotype was seen at least ten times. The chain carries TRBV11-2 and TRBJ2-5; 9 bases line up with TRBD2. Germline trimming cut 4 bases from V and 5 bases from J; bases unmatched to any gene: 11. The germline gives CDR1 SGHAT, CDR2 FQNNGV. This CDR3 has 16 residues. CDR3 in amino acids: CASSSDLSGRGETQYF. Written as DNA, the CDR3 is TGTGCCAGCAGCTCCGACCTTAGCGGGAGAGGGGAGACCCAGTACTTC.

This clonotype showed up just a few times. The CDR3 spells CAVGTGIETQYF. The CDR3 nucleotides are TGTGCCGTCGGGACAGGGATAGAGACCCAGTACTTC. J is TRBJ2-5 and V is TRBV10-3, with 9 bases identical to TRBD1. V shed 11 bases, J shed 4 bases, and the junction held 5 bases outside the gene matches. From germline, CDR1 is ENHRY and CDR2 SYGVKD. The CDR3 spans 12 residues.

The chain uses TRBV18 and TRBJ2-7; 11 bases align to TRBD2. Germline values: CDR1 KGHSH, CDR2 LQKENI. The CDR3 is 17 amino acids. V was clipped by 1 base and J by 1 base; unmatched bases: 6. The CDR3 loop reads CASSPRTGTSGSYEQYF. For the CDR3, the DNA is TGTGCCAGCTCACCACGAACCGGGACTAGCGGATCCTACGAGCAGTACTTC.